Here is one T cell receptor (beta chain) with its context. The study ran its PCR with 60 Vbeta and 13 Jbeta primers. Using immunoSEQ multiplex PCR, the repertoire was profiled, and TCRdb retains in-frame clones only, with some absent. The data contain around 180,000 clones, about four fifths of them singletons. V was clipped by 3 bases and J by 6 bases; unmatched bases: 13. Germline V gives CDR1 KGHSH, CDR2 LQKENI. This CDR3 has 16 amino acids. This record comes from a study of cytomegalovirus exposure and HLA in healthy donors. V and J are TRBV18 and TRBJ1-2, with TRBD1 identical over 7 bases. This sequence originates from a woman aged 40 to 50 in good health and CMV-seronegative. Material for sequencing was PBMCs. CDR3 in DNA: TGTGCCAGCTCACCCCCTTCTGGACAGGTGCTAGATGGCTACACCTTC. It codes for CASSPPSGQVLDGYTF. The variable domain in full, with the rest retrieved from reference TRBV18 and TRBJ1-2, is NAGVMQNPRHLVRRRGQEARLRCSPMKGHSHVYWYRQLPEEGLKFMVYLQKENIIDESGMPKERFSAEFPKEGPSILRIQQVVRGDSAAYFCASSPPSGQVLDGYTFGSGTRLTVV.